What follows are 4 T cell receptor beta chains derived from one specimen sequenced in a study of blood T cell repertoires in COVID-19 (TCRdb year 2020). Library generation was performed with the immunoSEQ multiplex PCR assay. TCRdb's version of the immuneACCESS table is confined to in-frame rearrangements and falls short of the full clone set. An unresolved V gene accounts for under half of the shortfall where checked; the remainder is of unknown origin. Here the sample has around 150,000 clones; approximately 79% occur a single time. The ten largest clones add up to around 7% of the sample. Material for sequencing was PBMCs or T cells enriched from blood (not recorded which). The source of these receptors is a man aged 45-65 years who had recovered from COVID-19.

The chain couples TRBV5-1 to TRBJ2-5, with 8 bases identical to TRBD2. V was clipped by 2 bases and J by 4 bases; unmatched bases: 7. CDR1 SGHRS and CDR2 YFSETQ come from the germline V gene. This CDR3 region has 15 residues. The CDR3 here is CASSFGAGEGETQYF. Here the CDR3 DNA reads TGCGCCAGCAGCTTTGGAGCGGGGGAAGGAGAGACCCAGTACTTC.

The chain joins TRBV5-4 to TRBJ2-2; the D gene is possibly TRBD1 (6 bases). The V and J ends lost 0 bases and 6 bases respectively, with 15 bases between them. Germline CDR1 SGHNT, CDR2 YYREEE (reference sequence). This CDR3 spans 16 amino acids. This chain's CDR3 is CASSLVNRASAGELFF. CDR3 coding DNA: TGTGCCAGCAGCTTGGTCAACAGGGCTTCTGCCGGGGAGCTGTTTTTT.

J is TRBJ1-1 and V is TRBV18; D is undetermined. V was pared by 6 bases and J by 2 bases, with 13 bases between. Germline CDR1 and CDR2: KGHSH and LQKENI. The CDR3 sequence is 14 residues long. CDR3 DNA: TGTGCCAGCTCTCTTGATCAGGATAACACTGAAGCTTTCTTT. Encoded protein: CASSLDQDNTEAFF.

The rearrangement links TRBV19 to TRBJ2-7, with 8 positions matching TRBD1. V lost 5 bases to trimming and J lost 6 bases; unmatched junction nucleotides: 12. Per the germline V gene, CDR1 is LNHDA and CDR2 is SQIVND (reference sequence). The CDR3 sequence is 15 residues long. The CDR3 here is CASSVGQGLRGEQYF. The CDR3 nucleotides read TGTGCCAGTAGTGTCGGACAGGGCCTACGAGGCGAGCAGTACTTC.